The source of this T cell receptor beta chain is a study of Tregs in tolerant kidney transplant recipients. Points from the study as a whole: Nucleotide sequences could not be compared across some patients' samples due to primer changes. Tregs expanded with activated donor B cells seemed most donor-specific. Validation in larger populations is needed because few patients were studied.

About this clone itself: Its antigen is as yet unknown.

The method was immunoSEQ multiplex PCR; TCRdb's version includes in-frame clones alone and lacks a portion of them. The data hold 69,000 or so clones, with around 90% observed a single time. Unstimulated Tregs (CD4+CD25+CD127-) and CD4+CD25- non-Tregs were sorted from PBMCs. Sequencing was performed on CD4+ T cells from blood, taken before the transplant. This receptor was identified in a human donor who received a combined kidney and bone marrow transplant.

The CDR3 here is CASSLTSQGSYNEQFF. CDR3 bases: TGTGCCAGCAGCTTAACTTCACAGGGATCCTACAATGAGCAGTTCTTC. The V call is TRBV11-2, the J call TRBJ2-1; tentative D call: TRBD1 (6 bases). V lost 2 bases to trimming and J lost 1 base, with 12 bases between them. Looked up from germline, CDR1 is SGHAT and CDR2 is FQNNGV. This CDR3 contains 16 residues. Full variable domain (rest looked up from reference TRBV11-2 and TRBJ2-1): EAGVAQSPRYKIIEKRQSVAFWCNPISGHATLYWYQQILGQGPKLLIQFQNNGVVDDSQLPKDRFSAERLKGVDSTLKIQPAKLEDSAVYLCASSLTSQGSYNEQFFGPGTRLTVL.